These 20 T cell receptor beta chains were all obtained from the same sample, sequenced in a study of radiation and T cells in renal cell carcinoma. Time point: blood 2 weeks post-SBRT. Treatment described: 15 Gy SBRT to primary tumor, nephrectomy 4 weeks later. Profiling relied on immunoSEQ multiplex PCR, and the TCRdb table lists in-frame clones only, not all of them. The repertoire holds more than 95,000 clones, with roughly four fifths as singletons. Sequencing was performed on blood, taken from a patient whose treatment included radiotherapy and nephrectomy. These receptors were taken from a man aged 45 to 65 with renal cell carcinoma.

The rearrangement joins TRBV13 to TRBJ1-2, with D possibly being TRBD1 (5 bases). The CDR3 consists of 16 residues. CDR1 and CDR2 (germline): PRHDT, FYEKMQ (reference sequence). V lost 0 bases, J lost 1 base, and 12 bases lay in between. Written as DNA, the CDR3 is TGTGCCAGCAGCTTAGGCCCAGGGACCGTTAACTATGGCTACACCTTC. Translated, it gives CASSLGPGTVNYGYTF.

The chain has TRBV30 and TRBJ1-1; 9 bases are a match to TRBD1. Germline values: CDR1 GTSNPN, CDR2 SVGIG (reference sequence). The junction had 11 bases not matched to a gene; V was cut back by 1 base and J by 5 bases. The CDR3 consists of 16 residues. In DNA, the CDR3 is TGTGCCTGGAGTGGTTGGACAGGGGTGAGGGTGACTGAAGCTTTCTTT. Protein product: CAWSGWTGVRVTEAFF.

This sequence joins TRBV7-8 and TRBJ2-2; D remains unclear. The CDR3 extends over 16 amino acids. Germline values: CDR1 SGHVS, CDR2 FQNEAQ. V lost 5 bases and J lost 0, with 13 bases in between. This CDR3 reads CASSLRQLPNTGELFF. In DNA form, the CDR3 reads TGTGCCAGCAGCCTTAGACAACTACCGAACACCGGGGAGCTGTTTTTT.

The chain recombines TRBV5-1 with TRBJ2-5, with 7 bases aligning to TRBD1. The CDR3 runs to 14 residues. CDR1 is SGHRS, CDR2 YFSETQ, per germline. V shed 4 bases and J 2 bases; nucleotides not matched to a gene: 5. The CDR3 loop is CASSRGQAQETQYF. The CDR3 DNA is TGCGCCAGCAGCCGCGGACAGGCACAAGAGACCCAGTACTTC.

This clone was observed a few times. The junction does not match germline at one end; this may be a read error. This chain joins TRBV7-7 and TRBJ2-5, with TRBD1 identical over 12 bases. Germline CDR1 reads SSHAT; CDR2 reads FNYEAQ (reference sequence). This CDR3 has 17 residues. CDR3 protein: CASSPITGTGGIETQYF. In DNA form, the CDR3 reads TGTGCTAGCAGTCCCATTACCGGGACAGGGGGCATTGAGACCCAGTACTTC.

CDR3 amino acids: CASSLDGTPDTQYF. CDR3 coding DNA: TGTGCCAGCAGCTTAGACGGGACTCCAGATACGCAGTATTTT. The V gene is TRBV11-2, the J gene TRBJ2-3; TRBD2 is a possible D gene (6 bases). V lost 0 bases, J lost 4 bases, and 8 bases lay in between. CDR1 and CDR2 from the germline V gene are SGHAT and FQNNGV. This CDR3 region has 14 residues.

This clone was counted a few times. The genes are TRBV13 and TRBJ2-1, with TRBD2 matching 7 bases. With V trimmed by 5 bases and J by 5 bases, 9 bases remained unmatched. In germline, CDR1 is PRHDT, CDR2 FYEKMQ (reference sequence). This CDR3 spans 15 amino acids. This chain's CDR3 is CASSANGGSDNEQFF. The CDR3 coding sequence is TGTGCCAGCAGCGCAAACGGGGGGTCAGACAATGAGCAGTTCTTC.

This rearrangement joins TRBV25-1 to TRBJ1-3, with TRBD1 matching over 8 bases. Germline CDR1 and CDR2: MGHDK and SYGVNS. The CDR3 totals 14 residues. Unmatched junction bases numbered 0, after V lost 3 bases and J lost 2 bases. In DNA form, the CDR3 reads TGTGCCAGCAGTGACAGGGGGCCTGGAAACACCATATATTTT. This codes for CASSDRGPGNTIYF.

The rearrangement links TRBV5-4 to TRBJ1-1, with 8 bases aligning to TRBD1. Germline loops: CDR1 SGHNT, CDR2 YYREEE (reference sequence). The CDR3 is made up of 14 amino acids. The V gene end was trimmed by 4 bases and the J gene end by 1 base; junction bases not matched to a gene: 3. CDR3 nucleotides: TGTGCCAGCAGCCAAGACAGGGGGAACACTGAAGCTTTCTTT. Its translation is CASSQDRGNTEAFF.

The chain has TRBV7-2 and TRBJ1-1; TRBD1 might be the D (5 bases). This CDR3 contains 16 residues. Germline CDR1 is SGHTA and CDR2 is FQGNSA. With 6 bases removed from V and 1 base from J, the gap between germline ends came to 18 bases. CDR3 sequence: CASRISGRTPNTEAFF. The DNA of the CDR3 is TGTGCCAGCAGGATATCCGGACGGACACCGAACACTGAAGCTTTCTTT.

The J gene is TRBJ1-2, the V gene TRBV9; possible D gene TRBD1, 6 bases. This CDR3 comprises 14 residues. Per germline, CDR1 SGDLS and CDR2 YYNGEE. V was clipped by 4 bases and J by 2 bases, with 12 bases between them. In DNA, the CDR3 is TGTGCCAGCAGCACGTCAGGGGTAAACTATGGCTACACCTTC. Its translation: CASSTSGVNYGYTF.

The chain joins TRBV9 to TRBJ1-2; TRBD1 is a possible D gene (6 bases). CDR1 is SGDLS and CDR2 is YYNGEE in the germline V gene. V dropped 0 bases and J dropped 0 bases, with 9 bases sitting between them. The CDR3 sequence is 15 residues long. The CDR3 DNA is TGTGCCAGCAGCGTAGGACAGGCCGCTAACTATGGCTACACCTTC. It yields the protein CASSVGQAANYGYTF.

The gene calls are TRBV5-1 and TRBJ2-5; TRBD1 matches at 9 bases. Germline CDR1 is SGHRS and CDR2 is YFSETQ. CDR3 length: 14 residues. Trimming removed 4 bases from V and 5 bases from J; junction bases left unmatched: 6. CDR3 sequence (DNA): TGCGCCAGCAGCCCTGGGACAGGGTCGGAGACCCAGTACTTC. Protein sequence: CASSPGTGSETQYF.

The chain recombines TRBV2 with TRBJ1-2, with 7 nucleotides matching TRBD1. The germline CDR1 and CDR2 sequences are SNHLY and FYNNEI. The J segment lost 4 bases and the V segment lost 6 bases, leaving 11 bases of the junction unmatched. This CDR3 region has 15 residues. The CDR3 DNA sequence: TGTGCCAGCAGGGCCGTCAGACAGGGAAGCTATGGCTACACCTTC. It specifies CASRAVRQGSYGYTF.

The chain employs TRBV9 and TRBJ1-1, with D unclear. The CDR3 loop spans 13 amino acids. The ends were cut back, 0 bases at V and 1 base at J, with 4 bases in the middle. Germline V gene data show CDR1 as SGDLS and CDR2 as YYNGEE. The CDR3 loop is CASSVDGNTEAFF. CDR3 DNA sequence: TGTGCCAGCAGCGTAGACGGGAACACTGAAGCTTTCTTT.

This rearrangement joins TRBV5-1 to TRBJ2-3; 8 nucleotides agree with TRBD1. The CDR3 length is 15 residues. V trimming: 4 bases; J trimming: 1 base; junction bases outside the gene matches: 5. The germline V gene encodes CDR1 SGHRS and CDR2 YFSETQ. The CDR3 bases are TGCGCCAGCAGCCCTGGACAGGGTGGCACAGATACGCAGTATTTT. This sequence encodes CASSPGQGGTDTQYF. The full variable domain, with the rest looked up from reference TRBV5-1 and TRBJ2-3, is KAGVTQTPRYLIKTRGQQVTLSCSPISGHRSVSWYQQTPGQGLQFLFEYFSETQRNKGNFPGRFSGRQFSNSRSEMNVSTLELGDSALYLCASSPGQGGTDTQYFGPGTRLTVL.

The chain carries TRBV30 and TRBJ2-5, with D tentatively TRBD2 (5 bases). This CDR3 contains 11 residues. V dropped 1 base and J dropped 5 bases, with 5 bases sitting between them. Germline V CDR1 and CDR2: GTSNPN, SVGIG (reference sequence). CDR3 region: CAWSAGETQYF. The CDR3 DNA sequence: TGTGCCTGGAGTGCGGGGGAGACCCAGTACTTC.

This clone was observed once. Other DNA sequences in the sample encode the same CDR3. The rearrangement links TRBV6-6 to TRBJ1-6; 7 nucleotides match TRBD1. CDR3 length equals 14 residues. Germline CDR1 is MNHNY and CDR2 is SVGAGI (reference sequence). Losses at the gene ends were 6 bases for V and 5 bases for J; bases not matched to a gene: 4. The CDR3 is CASSPTGDNSPLHF. As DNA, the CDR3 is TGTGCCAGCAGCCCCACAGGGGATAATTCACCCCTCCACTTT.

The V and J genes are TRBV27 and TRBJ1-1; TRBD1 is a possible D gene (6 bases). The germline CDR1 and CDR2 sequences are MNHEY and SMNVEV (reference sequence). The CDR3 runs 14 residues. Deletions cut 9 bases from V and 2 bases from J, with 16 bases between. This chain's CDR3 is CASLKGDSNTEAFF. For the CDR3, the DNA is TGTGCCAGTCTGAAGGGGGATTCCAACACTGAAGCTTTCTTT.

The V gene is TRBV9, the J gene TRBJ1-6, with a weak D call TRBD1 (6 bases). The CDR3 sequence is 14 residues long. The germline CDR1 and CDR2 sequences are SGDLS and YYNGEE. V was cut by 2 bases and J by 4 bases, with 7 bases left in between. CDR3 sequence reads: CASSVGQYNSPLHF. The CDR3 DNA is TGTGCCAGCAGCGTCGGACAGTATAATTCACCCCTCCACTTT.